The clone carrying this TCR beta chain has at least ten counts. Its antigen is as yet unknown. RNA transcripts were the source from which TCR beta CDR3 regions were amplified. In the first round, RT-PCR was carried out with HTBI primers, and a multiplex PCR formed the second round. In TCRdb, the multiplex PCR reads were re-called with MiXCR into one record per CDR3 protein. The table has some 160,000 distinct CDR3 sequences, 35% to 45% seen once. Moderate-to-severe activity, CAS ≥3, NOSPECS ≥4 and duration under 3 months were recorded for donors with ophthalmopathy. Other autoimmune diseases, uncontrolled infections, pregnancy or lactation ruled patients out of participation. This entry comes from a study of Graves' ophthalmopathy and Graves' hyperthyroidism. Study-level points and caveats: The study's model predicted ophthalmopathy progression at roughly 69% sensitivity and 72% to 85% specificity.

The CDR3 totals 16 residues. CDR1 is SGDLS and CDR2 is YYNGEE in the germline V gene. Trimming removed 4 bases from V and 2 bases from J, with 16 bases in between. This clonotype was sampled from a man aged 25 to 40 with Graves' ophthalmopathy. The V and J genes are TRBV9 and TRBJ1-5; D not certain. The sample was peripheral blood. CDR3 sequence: CASSSGPGPGNQPQHF. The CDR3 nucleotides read TGTGCCAGCAGCTCCGGACCCGGGCCAGGCAATCAGCCCCAGCATTTT.